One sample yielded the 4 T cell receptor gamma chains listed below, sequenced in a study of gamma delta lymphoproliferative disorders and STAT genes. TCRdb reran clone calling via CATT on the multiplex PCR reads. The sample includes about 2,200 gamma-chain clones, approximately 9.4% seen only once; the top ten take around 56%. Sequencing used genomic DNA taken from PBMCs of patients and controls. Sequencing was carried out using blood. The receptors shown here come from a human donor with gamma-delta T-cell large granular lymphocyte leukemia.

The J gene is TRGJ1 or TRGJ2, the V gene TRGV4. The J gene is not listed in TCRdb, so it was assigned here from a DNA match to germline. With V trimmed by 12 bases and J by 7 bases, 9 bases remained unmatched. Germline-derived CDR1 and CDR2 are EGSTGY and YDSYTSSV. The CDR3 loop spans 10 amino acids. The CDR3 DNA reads TGTGCCCCTTCGGACTATAAGAAACTCTTT. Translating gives CAPSDYKKLF.

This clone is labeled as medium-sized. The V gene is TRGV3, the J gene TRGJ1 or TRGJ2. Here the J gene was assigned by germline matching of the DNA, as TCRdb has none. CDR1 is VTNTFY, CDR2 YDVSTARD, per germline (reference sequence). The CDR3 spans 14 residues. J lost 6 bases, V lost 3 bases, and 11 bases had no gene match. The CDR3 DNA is TGTGCCACCTGGGACCCAAATTGGGGTTATAAGAAACTCTTT. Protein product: CATWDPNWGYKKLF.

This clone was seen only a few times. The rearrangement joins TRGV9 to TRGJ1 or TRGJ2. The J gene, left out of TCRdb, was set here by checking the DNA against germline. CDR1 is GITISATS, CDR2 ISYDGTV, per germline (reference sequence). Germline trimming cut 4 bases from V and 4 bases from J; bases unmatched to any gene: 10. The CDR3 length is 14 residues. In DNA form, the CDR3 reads TGTGCCTTGTGGGACCCTGGAGGGTATTATAAGAAACTCTTT. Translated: CALWDPGGYYKKLF.

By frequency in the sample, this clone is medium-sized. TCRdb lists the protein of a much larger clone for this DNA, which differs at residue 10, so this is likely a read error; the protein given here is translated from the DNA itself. The CDR3: CALWDTELGIKIKVF. DNA for the CDR3: TGTGCCTTGTGGGATACAGAGTTGGGCATAAAAATCAAGGTATTT. V gene TRGV9 combines with J gene TRGJP. TCRdb does not report a J gene; here it was assigned by matching the DNA to germline references. Germline values: CDR1 GITISATS, CDR2 ISYDGTV (reference sequence). This CDR3 has 15 residues.